The entry that follows covers one T cell receptor (beta chain) sequence. Germline-derived CDR1 and CDR2 are MNHNS and SASEGT. This CDR3 is built from 17 residues. Trimming pared 1 base from V and 0 bases from J, leaving 13 bases between. The data are from a study of blood T cell repertoires in COVID-19. About the study: PBMCs, B-cell-depleted T cells, or T cells provided the cDNA or gDNA that made up the material.

Study processing details: Using reference gene primer amplification, nucleated cell counts were estimated. Sequencing was performed with immunoSEQ multiplex PCR; in TCRdb, only in-frame clones are kept and a portion is missing. The DNA was the basis for D and trimming; V, J and clone size are from that table. In the table there are approximately 250,000 clones, 75% to 90% of which are singletons. J is TRBJ1-5 and V is TRBV6-1; D remains ambiguous. This sequence originates from a man aged 30 to 39 with active or convalescent COVID-19. The sequenced material came from peripheral blood. The CDR3 reads CASSEDRWANSNQPQHF. The DNA for the CDR3 is TGTGCCAGCAGTGAAGATAGGTGGGCGAATAGCAATCAGCCCCAGCATTTT.